The entry below gives a single T cell receptor beta chain sequence along with its context. At least ten counts were recorded for this clonotype. Its cognate antigen has yet to be identified. No much larger clonotype is one base removed from it; base qualities were not supplied. The record originates from a study of response to subunit inactivated influenza vaccine (dated by TCRdb to the late 2010s). Broadly, across the study: To follow how T cells responded to a trivalent subunit inactivated influenza vaccine, the researchers relied on deep quantitative profiling of the T cell receptor repertoire.

The investigation overall reported the following: It was suggested by the authors that each seasonal influenza vaccination may recruit only a limited number of new T cells.

The library was prepared using RT-PCR. The instrument given in TCRdb is Illumina HiSeq 2500. The public reads were run again by TCRdb, first through fastp at Q25 and then through MiXCR, and only productive beta chains were kept. Rows merge per CDR3 protein into single entries with the most common DNA and genes. This sample gives a few hundred thousand distinct CDR3 sequences in total; 12% to 15% of them show up just once. The ten largest clones capture 11% of the sample. The source of this sequence is a man in his forties or fifties who received an inactivated influenza vaccine. Donor details come from another sample of the same person, matched by shared clones. Specimen: PBMCs from blood, collected roughly 13 days after vaccination.

The base sequence is TGTGCCAGCAGCCGAGGACAGGGTACCTACGAGCAGTACTTC. Translated, this gives CASSRGQGTYEQYF. The rearranged segments are TRBV5-5 and TRBJ2-7, with 8 middle bases fitting TRBD1. Trimming removed 4 bases from V and 2 bases from J; the gene matches leave 5 bases unexplained. As encoded in the germline V gene (reference sequence), CDR1 is SGHKS while CDR2 is YYEKEE. The CDR3 goes from the cysteine to the phenylalanine over 14 residues. The sequence is cut down to CDR3 DNA, 42 bases in frame from base 1.